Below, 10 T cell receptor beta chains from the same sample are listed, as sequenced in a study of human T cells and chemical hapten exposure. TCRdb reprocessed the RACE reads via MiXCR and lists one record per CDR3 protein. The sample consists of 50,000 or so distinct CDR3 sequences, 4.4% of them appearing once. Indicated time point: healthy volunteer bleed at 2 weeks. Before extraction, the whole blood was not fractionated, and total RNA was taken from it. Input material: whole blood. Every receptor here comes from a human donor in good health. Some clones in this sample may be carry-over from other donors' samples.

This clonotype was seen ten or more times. The CDR3 DNA reads as TGTGCCAGCAGTTCCTACAGGGAGATGGGGCAAGAGACCCAGTACTTC. Protein: CASSSYREMGQETQYF. The genes are TRBV28 and TRBJ2-5, with a tentative D call TRBD1 (6 bases). The V gene lost 4 bases and the J gene lost 2 bases, with 17 bases spanning the gap. The germline V gene encodes CDR1 MDHEN and CDR2 SYDVKM. This CDR3 has 16 residues.

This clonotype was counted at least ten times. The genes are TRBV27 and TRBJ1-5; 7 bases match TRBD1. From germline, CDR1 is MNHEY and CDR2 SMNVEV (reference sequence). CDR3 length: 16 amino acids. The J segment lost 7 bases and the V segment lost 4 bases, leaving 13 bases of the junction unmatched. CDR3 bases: TGTGCCAGCAGTTCAACTCAACAGGGGAAAAGACAGCCCCAGCATTTT. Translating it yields CASSSTQQGKRQPQHF.

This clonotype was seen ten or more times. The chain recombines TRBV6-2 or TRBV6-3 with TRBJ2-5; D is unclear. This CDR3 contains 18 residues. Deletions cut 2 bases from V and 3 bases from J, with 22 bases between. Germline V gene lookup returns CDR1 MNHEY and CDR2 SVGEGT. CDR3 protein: CASSYDVRSDPRKETQYF. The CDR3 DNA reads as TGTGCCAGCAGTTACGACGTCAGGAGCGACCCAAGGAAAGAGACCCAGTACTTC.

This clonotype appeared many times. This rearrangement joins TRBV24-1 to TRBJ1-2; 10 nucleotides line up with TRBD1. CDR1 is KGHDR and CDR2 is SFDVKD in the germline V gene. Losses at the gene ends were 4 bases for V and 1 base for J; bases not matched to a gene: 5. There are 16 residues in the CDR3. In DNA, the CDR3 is TGTGCCACCAGTGACACCGGGACAGGGGTTAACTATGGCTACACCTTC. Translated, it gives CATSDTGTGVNYGYTF.

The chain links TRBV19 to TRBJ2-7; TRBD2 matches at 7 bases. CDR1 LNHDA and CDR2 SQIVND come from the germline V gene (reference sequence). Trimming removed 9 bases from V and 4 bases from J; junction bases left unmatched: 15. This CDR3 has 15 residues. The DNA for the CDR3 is TGTGCCAGATCCGCGTGGGGGGGAGGACCTTACGAGCAGTACTTC. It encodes CARSAWGGGPYEQYF.

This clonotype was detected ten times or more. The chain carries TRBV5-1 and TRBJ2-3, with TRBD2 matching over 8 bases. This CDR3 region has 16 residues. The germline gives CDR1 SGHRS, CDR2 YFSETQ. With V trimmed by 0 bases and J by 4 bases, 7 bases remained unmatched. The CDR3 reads CASSLAGGRTADTQYF. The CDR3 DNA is TGCGCCAGCAGCTTGGCCGGCGGGAGGACCGCAGATACGCAGTATTTT.

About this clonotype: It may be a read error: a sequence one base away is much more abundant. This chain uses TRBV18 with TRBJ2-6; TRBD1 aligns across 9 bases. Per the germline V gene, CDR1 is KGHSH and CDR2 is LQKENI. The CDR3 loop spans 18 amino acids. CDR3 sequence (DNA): TGTGCCAGCTCACCTCGCGGGACAGGGTCCTCTGGGACCAACGTCCTGACTTTC. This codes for CASSPRGTGSSGTNVLTF. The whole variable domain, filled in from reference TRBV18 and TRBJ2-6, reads NAGVMQNPRHLVRRRGQEARLRCSPMKGHSHVYWYRQLPEEGLKFMVYLQKENIIDESGMPKERFSAEFPKEGPSILRIQQVVRGDSAAYFCASSPRGTGSSGTNVLTFGAGSRLTVL.

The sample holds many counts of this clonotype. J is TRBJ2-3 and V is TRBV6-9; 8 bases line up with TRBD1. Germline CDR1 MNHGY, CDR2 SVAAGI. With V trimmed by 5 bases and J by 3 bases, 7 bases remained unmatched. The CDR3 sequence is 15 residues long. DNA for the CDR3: TGTGCCAGCAGTCGCGGCCAGGGGGCTACAGATACGCAGTATTTT. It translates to CASSRGQGATDTQYF.

The CDR3 DNA is TGTGCCAGCAGCCTCGGGACTAGCGGGAGACCAGGGGACAATGAGCAGTTCTTC. Residues: CASSLGTSGRPGDNEQFF. V usage is TRBV5-8 and J usage is TRBJ2-1; TRBD2 matches at 14 bases. The V gene's germline CDR1 is SGHTS and CDR2 YDEGEE. This CDR3 region has 18 residues. The V segment lost 4 bases and the J segment 5 bases; nucleotides outside the gene matches: 11.

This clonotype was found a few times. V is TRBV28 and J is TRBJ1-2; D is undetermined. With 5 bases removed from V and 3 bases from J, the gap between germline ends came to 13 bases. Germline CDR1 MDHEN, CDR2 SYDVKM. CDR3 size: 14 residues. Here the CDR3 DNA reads TGTGCCAGCAGTCTCTGGGTTGCAGACTATGGCTACACCTTC. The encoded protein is CASSLWVADYGYTF.